The source of this T cell receptor (beta chain) is a study of blood T cell repertoires in COVID-19. Sequenced by immunoSEQ multiplex PCR; TCRdb stores in-frame clones only, minus some. The sample holds 110,000 or so clones, approximately 90% seen once. J was trimmed by 2 bases and V by 7 bases; bases with no gene match: 6. The length of the CDR3 is 14 residues. CDR1 MNHEY and CDR2 SVGAGI come from the germline V gene. This sequence was found in a woman aged 45-65 years with acute or convalescent COVID-19. The rearrangement uses TRBV6-5 and TRBJ1-1, with 8 bases that match TRBD1. The sequenced sample consisted of peripheral blood. The CDR3 sequence: CASTGTGGNTEAFF. CDR3 DNA sequence: TGTGCCAGCACTGGGACAGGAGGTAACACTGAAGCTTTCTTT.